This T cell receptor (beta chain) is drawn from a study of blood T cell repertoires in COVID-19. This table comes from immunoSEQ multiplex PCR, and its TCRdb copy is limited to in-frame clones, with some not included. The sample has 150,000 to 200,000 clones; over 75% are singletons. CDR3 size: 14 residues. Germline V gene sequence: CDR1 SGHNT, CDR2 YYREEE (reference sequence). Germline trimming cut 4 bases from V and 4 bases from J; bases unmatched to any gene: 4. This sequence joins TRBV5-4 and TRBJ2-7; TRBD1 agrees at 11 bases. Sequenced material: PBMCs or T cells enriched from blood (not recorded which). This TCR came from a woman aged 45-65 years who had recovered from COVID-19. CDR3 nucleotides: TGTGCCAGCAGCCCGGACAGGGGGCAGTACGAGCAGTACTTC. It translates to CASSPDRGQYEQYF.